This passage covers 32 T cell receptor beta chains from one sample sequenced in a study of T cells in tumors after PD-1 blockade. Libraries were prepared by immunoSEQ multiplex PCR; TCRdb keeps only in-frame clonotypes and omits some of them. The sample carries 45,000 to 60,000 clones, over 70% recorded once. The specimen comprised PBMCs, sampled before anti-PD-1 treatment. The source of these receptors is a human donor with basal cell carcinoma.

V and J are TRBV20-1 and TRBJ2-4; TRBD1 might be the D (5 bases). CDR1 and CDR2 from the germline V gene are DFQATT and SNEGSKA (reference sequence). This CDR3 has 16 amino acids. V was pared by 3 bases and J by 0 bases, with 15 bases between. The CDR3 region has the DNA TGCAGTGCTAGTCGACAGTTCTATGTAGCCAAAAACATTCAGTACTTC. It encodes CSASRQFYVAKNIQYF.

The chain uses TRBV6-5 and TRBJ2-7, with D unclear. The ends were cut back, 8 bases at V and 2 bases at J, with 10 bases in the middle. The CDR3 covers 12 residues. Germline CDR1 MNHEY, CDR2 SVGAGI. CDR3 amino acids: CASGNQAYEQYF. CDR3 in DNA: TGTGCCAGCGGGAATCAGGCCTACGAGCAGTACTTC.

V is TRBV7-8 and J is TRBJ2-1, with a weak D call TRBD1 (7 bases). This CDR3 is 15 amino acids long. Looked up from germline, CDR1 is SGHVS and CDR2 is FQNEAQ. Trimming removed 5 bases from V and 3 bases from J, with 14 bases in between. CDR3 sequence: CASSIGGGLYNEQFF. CDR3 coding DNA: TGTGCCAGCAGCATAGGAGGGGGCCTCTACAATGAGCAGTTCTTC.

The rearrangement uses TRBV19 and TRBJ1-6; D may be TRBD1 (6 bases). The CDR3 is 16 amino acids. Trimming left V 0 bases short and J 7 bases short, with 13 bases between. The germline V gene encodes CDR1 LNHDA and CDR2 SQIVND (reference sequence). The CDR3 DNA follows: TGTGCCAGTAGTATAGAAACAGGGTCGCGCAATTCACCCCTCCACTTT. This codes for CASSIETGSRNSPLHF.

This clone was found a few times. This rearrangement joins TRBV28 to TRBJ1-5; no definite D call. Per the germline V gene, CDR1 is MDHEN and CDR2 is SYDVKM. The CDR3 runs 13 residues. Trimming removed 3 bases from V and 1 base from J, with 4 bases in between. CDR3 sequence (DNA): TGTGCCAGCAGTTTTGGGAGCAATCAGCCCCAGCATTTT. It encodes CASSFGSNQPQHF.

The rearrangement joins TRBV5-1 to TRBJ1-1, with D unclear. With 4 bases removed from V and 5 bases from J, the gap between germline ends came to 15 bases. CDR3 size: 14 residues. Looked up from germline, CDR1 is SGHRS and CDR2 is YFSETQ. The CDR3 spells CASSAAGRVTEAFF. The DNA of the CDR3 is TGCGCCAGCAGCGCAGCCGGGAGAGTGACTGAAGCTTTCTTT.

The V gene is TRBV3-1 (or the pseudogene TRBV3-2), the J gene TRBJ1-1; D is unclear. The CDR3 has 12 amino acids. Trimming took 6 bases from V and 3 from J, leaving 8 bases between them. Germline-derived CDR1 and CDR2 are LGHDT and YNNKEL (reference sequence). Written as DNA, the CDR3 is TGTGCCAGCAGTACAGATTACACTGAAGCTTTCTTT. It yields the protein CASSTDYTEAFF.

The J gene is TRBJ1-1, the V gene TRBV27; D remains unclear. V dropped 5 bases and J dropped 4 bases, with 14 bases sitting between them. CDR3 length: 14 residues. Germline V gene data show CDR1 as MNHEY and CDR2 as SMNVEV (reference sequence). The CDR3 nucleotides read TGTGCCAGCAGTATCGGCGGGAGGGTCACTGAAGCTTTCTTT. This encodes CASSIGGRVTEAFF.

The V and J genes are TRBV5-1 and TRBJ1-6; D uncertain. The V gene's germline CDR1 is SGHRS and CDR2 YFSETQ. V was trimmed by 0 bases and J by 4 bases, leaving 5 bases between them. The CDR3 extends over 14 amino acids. The CDR3 region has the DNA TGCGCCAGCAGCTTGGGACCGTATAATTCACCCCTCCACTTT. This sequence encodes CASSLGPYNSPLHF.

The chain is built from TRBV6-5 and TRBJ1-3; D not resolved. The germline V and J ends were trimmed by 3 bases and 0 bases, with 6 bases remaining between them. Germline loops: CDR1 MNHEY, CDR2 SVGAGI. The CDR3 totals 14 residues. CDR3 region: CASSYRVSGNTIYF. The CDR3 nucleotides are TGTGCCAGCAGTTATCGTGTCTCTGGAAACACCATATATTTT.

The V gene is TRBV30, the J gene TRBJ2-2; TRBD1 might be the D (6 bases). CDR3 size: 14 residues. Germline assignment: CDR1 GTSNPN and CDR2 SVGIG (reference sequence). Trimming stripped 4 bases from V and 3 bases from J, with 12 bases between. The chain's CDR3 is CAWKGQLYTGELFF. In DNA form, the CDR3 reads TGTGCCTGGAAAGGACAGCTATACACCGGGGAGCTGTTTTTT.

The J gene is TRBJ1-2, the V gene TRBV7-2; TRBD1 is a possible D gene (5 bases). V was pared by 5 bases and J by 8 bases, with 15 bases between. The CDR3 is made up of 13 amino acids. Germline CDR1 reads SGHTA; CDR2 reads FQGNSA. This chain's CDR3 is CASSARGRAGYTF. CDR3 sequence (DNA): TGTGCCAGCAGCGCTAGGGGCAGGGCCGGCTACACCTTC.

The J gene is TRBJ2-7, the V gene TRBV12-5; 8 bases line up with TRBD1. J gave up 3 bases and V 5 bases, and 9 bases lay outside the gene matches. CDR3 size: 15 residues. Germline V gene data show CDR1 as LGHNT and CDR2 as FRNRAP. CDR3 in DNA: TGTGCTAGTGGTAATGGACAGGGATCCCTCTACGAGCAGTACTTC. It translates to CASGNGQGSLYEQYF.

This chain links TRBV7-2 with TRBJ2-4; D ambiguous. The CDR3 runs to 14 residues. Germline loops: CDR1 SGHTA, CDR2 FQGNSA. The V end was cut by 5 bases, the J end by 1 base, with 9 bases between. CDR3 loop: CASSPAGAKNIQYF. The CDR3 coding sequence is TGTGCCAGCAGCCCAGCCGGGGCCAAAAACATTCAGTACTTC. The full variable domain, in which reference TRBV7-2 and TRBJ2-4 provide the parts outside the CDR3, is GAGVSQSPSNKVTEKGKDVELRCDPISGHTALYWYRQSLGQGLEFLIYFQGNSAPDKSGLPSDRFSAERTGGSVSTLTIQRTQQEDSAVYLCASSPAGAKNIQYFGAGTRLSVL.

This chain links TRBV19 with TRBJ2-1, with D hard to call. Trimming took 1 base from V and 8 from J, leaving 9 bases between them. CDR3 length: 13 residues. Germline lookup yields CDR1 LNHDA and CDR2 SQIVND (reference sequence). The DNA of the CDR3 is TGTGCCAGTAGTATAGTCAGTATAGATGAGCAGTTCTTC. Residues: CASSIVSIDEQFF.

As to this clone: Mismatch with germline at one junction end may stem from a read error. The V gene is TRBV5-6, the J gene TRBJ2-5; TRBD2 matches 11 bases. CDR1 and CDR2 from the germline V gene are SGHDT and YYEEEE. CDR3 length: 15 residues. The CDR3 reads CASSLATSGAETLYF. The CDR3 nucleotides read TGTGCCAGCAGCTTGGCGACTAGCGGGGCAGAGACCCTGTACTTC.

The chain joins TRBV5-6 to TRBJ1-1; D uncertain. CDR1 SGHDT and CDR2 YYEEEE come from the germline V gene. This CDR3 is 14 amino acids long. Trimming left V 0 bases short and J 5 bases short, with 11 bases between. CDR3 coding DNA: TGTGCCAGCAGCTTGGCAGTCTCTGATACTGAAGCTTTCTTT. It is translated as CASSLAVSDTEAFF.

This clone has more than one count but fewer than ten. This chain joins TRBV5-1 and TRBJ2-6; the D call may be TRBD1 or TRBD2 (5 bases each). The CDR3 runs to 19 residues. Germline lookup yields CDR1 SGHRS and CDR2 YFSETQ. The V and J ends lost 3 bases and 4 bases respectively, with 23 bases between them. The CDR3 loop is CASSSSSGTRNIGANVLTF. DNA for the CDR3: TGCGCCAGCAGCTCCTCTTCGGGGACCCGGAATATAGGGGCCAACGTCCTGACTTTC.

The chain recombines TRBV21-1 with TRBJ2-7; the table assigns TRBD2, which was not confirmed against the DNA. TRBV21-1 represents a pseudogene. This CDR3 is 20 amino acids long. CDR3 sequence: CASSNSGGLSRTGHLHEQYF. CDR3 nucleotides: TGTGCCAGCAGCAATTCGGGGGGGCTGAGCAGGACTGGACACTTGCACGAGCAGTACTTC.

The V and J genes are TRBV5-6 and TRBJ1-2, with D uncertain. Trimming took 5 bases from V and 4 from J, leaving 6 bases between them. This CDR3 contains 11 residues. From germline, CDR1 is SGHDT and CDR2 YYEEEE. The CDR3 DNA reads TGTGCCAGCAGTAACGGCTATGGCTACACCTTC. Its translation is CASSNGYGYTF.

The rearrangement uses TRBV5-1 and TRBJ2-3; TRBD1 matches at 7 bases. This CDR3 is 12 amino acids long. CDR1 is SGHRS, CDR2 YFSETQ, per germline. After removal of 4 bases from V and 6 bases from J, the junction contained 2 bases not matched to a gene. The chain's CDR3 is CASSVQGDTQYF. The DNA for the CDR3 is TGCGCCAGCAGCGTACAGGGGGATACGCAGTATTTT.

The chain uses TRBV3-1 (or the pseudogene TRBV3-2) and TRBJ2-7; TRBD2 agrees at 9 bases. CDR1 and CDR2 from the germline V gene are LGHDT and YNNKEL (reference sequence). V shed 1 base and J 3 bases; nucleotides not matched to a gene: 10. This CDR3 has 17 residues. CDR3 sequence reads: CASSQVRSSGEDYEQYF. DNA of the CDR3: TGTGCCAGCAGCCAAGTTCGGTCTAGCGGGGAAGACTACGAGCAGTACTTC.

This chain links TRBV7-8 with TRBJ2-2; TRBD1 agrees at 7 bases. Germline CDR1 is SGHVS and CDR2 is FQNEAQ. The junction had 6 bases not matched to a gene; V was cut back by 5 bases and J by 0 bases. The CDR3 loop spans 16 amino acids. Here the CDR3 reads CASSREGAANTGELFF. The CDR3 DNA reads as TGTGCCAGCAGCCGAGAGGGGGCCGCGAACACCGGGGAGCTGTTTTTT.

The chain joins TRBV27 to TRBJ2-2; the D is unclear. V was cut by 2 bases and J by 5 bases, with 6 bases left in between. The CDR3 totals 13 residues. Germline lookup yields CDR1 MNHEY and CDR2 SMNVEV (reference sequence). The CDR3 here is CASSLRRTGELFF. In nucleotides, the CDR3 is TGTGCCAGCAGTTTACGCCGAACCGGGGAGCTGTTTTTT.

The chain uses TRBV5-1 and TRBJ2-1; 9 bases fit TRBD2. V was clipped by 2 bases and J by 6 bases; unmatched bases: 6. Germline V gene lookup returns CDR1 SGHRS and CDR2 YFSETQ. The CDR3 totals 15 residues. CDR3 bases: TGCGCCAGCAGCTTTGCGGGGGGGCCCTCCAATGAGCAGTTCTTC. Protein sequence: CASSFAGGPSNEQFF.

The rearrangement uses TRBV19 and TRBJ1-2, with D unresolved. This CDR3 region has 15 residues. The V end lost 5 bases, the J end lost 0 bases, and 13 bases lay between the germline ends. Per the germline V gene, CDR1 is LNHDA and CDR2 is SQIVND (reference sequence). Here the CDR3 reads CASSRGNRPNYGYTF. CDR3 in DNA: TGTGCCAGTAGTCGGGGAAATAGACCTAACTATGGCTACACCTTC.

The chain couples TRBV9 to TRBJ2-7; 7 bases are shared with TRBD2. The V gene's germline CDR1 is SGDLS and CDR2 YYNGEE. The CDR3 length is 15 residues. Trimming took 0 bases from V and 2 from J; bases not matched to a gene: 5. The chain's CDR3 is CASSVGSGVPYEQYF. The CDR3 nucleotides read TGTGCCAGCAGCGTAGGGAGCGGGGTTCCCTACGAGCAGTACTTC.

The chain uses TRBV10-1 and TRBJ2-5; D not certain. Germline V gives CDR1 WNHNN, CDR2 SYGVQD (reference sequence). V shed 4 bases and J shed 4 bases, with 4 bases lying between them. This CDR3 has 11 amino acids. The CDR3 nucleotides are TGCGCCAGCAGTGTTGGAGAGACCCAGTACTTC. Translation: CASSVGETQYF.

V is TRBV7-9 and J is TRBJ1-5, with TRBD1 matching 7 bases. The junction had 12 bases not matched to a gene; V was cut back by 0 bases and J by 1 base. Germline CDR1 SEHNR, CDR2 FQNEAQ (reference sequence). The CDR3 sequence is 19 residues long. DNA for the CDR3: TGTGCCAGCAGCTTAGCCCCGGGACAGAAAGCCCCGAGCAATCAGCCCCAGCATTTT. Amino acids: CASSLAPGQKAPSNQPQHF.

The chain has TRBV19 and TRBJ2-1; possibly TRBD1 or TRBD2 for D (5 bases each). This CDR3 has 13 residues. V lost 8 bases and J lost 6, with 14 bases in between. CDR1 and CDR2 from the germline V gene are LNHDA and SQIVND (reference sequence). The CDR3 protein is CASATGTFNEQFF. Here the CDR3 DNA reads TGTGCCAGTGCCACCGGGACCTTCAATGAGCAGTTCTTC.

The chain employs TRBV5-4 and TRBJ2-2; the D is unclear. CDR3 length equals 15 residues. With 4 bases removed from V and 6 bases from J, the gap between germline ends came to 16 bases. Germline V gene lookup returns CDR1 SGHNT and CDR2 YYREEE (reference sequence). CDR3 DNA sequence: TGTGCCAGCAGCCCCCAGAGCAGCTCCCCCGGGGAGCTGTTTTTT. Translation: CASSPQSSSPGELFF.

The chain carries TRBV19 and TRBJ1-5; TRBD1 matches at 7 bases. The CDR3 has 15 amino acids. The ends lost 5 bases at V and 2 bases at J; junction bases unmatched: 6. Germline V lookup: CDR1 LNHDA, CDR2 SQIVND (reference sequence). The CDR3, as DNA: TGTGCCAGTAGTCACCGACAGGGTGGCAATCAGCCCCAGCATTTT. Residues: CASSHRQGGNQPQHF.